Following are 17 T cell receptor beta chains from one sample sequenced in a study of blood T cell repertoires in COVID-19. The table came from immunoSEQ multiplex PCR; TCRdb's copy has only in-frame clones and leaves some out. The profile covers approximately 82,000 clones, with about 89% appearing a single time and approximately 1% taken by the ten largest. The sequenced sample consisted of PBMCs or T cells enriched from blood (not recorded which). Every receptor here comes from a woman between 50 and 59 years old with acute COVID-19.

J is TRBJ1-3 and V is TRBV18; the D gene is possibly TRBD1 (5 bases). The CDR3 covers 18 residues. V was pared by 0 bases and J by 0 bases, with 15 bases between. Germline-derived CDR1 and CDR2 are KGHSH and LQKENI. Here the CDR3 DNA reads TGTGCCAGCTCACCACCGGTCGGGGGAAGGAGCTCTGGAAACACCATATATTTT. Its protein is CASSPPVGGRSSGNTIYF.

Only a few counts were recorded for this clone. CDR3 sequence: CASSSDSPRGETQYF. The CDR3 DNA reads as TGTGCCAGCTCATCGGACAGCCCTAGGGGAGAGACCCAGTACTTC. The rearrangement uses TRBV18 and TRBJ2-5; a weak D match, TRBD1 (6 bases). Germline loops: CDR1 KGHSH, CDR2 LQKENI. CDR3 length equals 15 residues. The germline V and J ends were trimmed by 5 bases and 4 bases, with 17 bases remaining between them.

The rearrangement joins TRBV6-2 or TRBV6-3 to TRBJ2-1, with 7 bases aligning to TRBD2. CDR1 and CDR2 from the germline V gene are MNHEY and SVGEGT. J was trimmed by 7 bases and V by 1 base; bases with no gene match: 7. The CDR3 totals 15 residues. This CDR3 reads CASSYWRERGNEQFF. The CDR3 nucleotides read TGTGCCAGCAGTTACTGGCGGGAGCGCGGTAATGAGCAGTTCTTC.

The chain joins TRBV2 to TRBJ2-1, with a tentative D call TRBD2 (7 bases). Germline V CDR1 and CDR2: SNHLY, FYNNEI. CDR3 size: 15 residues. The V end lost 3 bases, the J end lost 6 bases, and 15 bases lay between the germline ends. Here the CDR3 reads CASSERPRGANEQFF. As DNA, the CDR3 is TGTGCCAGCAGTGAGAGGCCCCGGGGGGCCAATGAGCAGTTCTTC.

CDR3 nucleotides: TGCAGCGTCGCCCGGACTAGCGAGGGGGGCAATGAGCAGTTCTTC. This sequence encodes CSVARTSEGGNEQFF. The chain carries TRBV29-1 and TRBJ2-1; 9 bases fit TRBD2. Per the germline V gene, CDR1 is SQVTM and CDR2 is ANQGSEA. The CDR3 loop spans 15 amino acids. Trimming cost V 6 bases and J 6 bases; bases outside gene matches: 12.

The rearrangement links TRBV6-5 to TRBJ2-1; TRBD2 agrees at 10 bases. There are 14 residues in the CDR3. Germline CDR1 is MNHEY and CDR2 is SVGAGI. With V trimmed by 6 bases and J by 7 bases, 6 bases remained unmatched. CDR3 DNA: TGTGCCAGCAGCTTAGCGGGAGGTATAAATGAGCAGTTCTTC. Its protein is CASSLAGGINEQFF.

The chain employs TRBV29-1 and TRBJ2-2, with a weak D call TRBD1 (6 bases). Trimming shortened V by 6 bases and J by 4 bases, and 6 bases separated the two germline ends. CDR3 length equals 11 residues. The germline V gene encodes CDR1 SQVTM and CDR2 ANQGSEA. CDR3 bases: TGCAGCGTAGGGGGCACCGGGGAGCTGTTTTTT. The encoded protein is CSVGGTGELFF.

The V and J genes are TRBV6-5 and TRBJ1-2; no definite D call. The CDR3 contains 14 residues. V was clipped by 0 bases and J by 3 bases, with 8 bases between them. Germline values: CDR1 MNHEY, CDR2 SVGAGI. As DNA, the CDR3 is TGTGCCAGCAGTTACTCGTCGAGGGACTATGGCTACACCTTC. This translates into CASSYSSRDYGYTF.

This sequence joins TRBV19 and TRBJ2-1; the D gene is possibly TRBD1 (6 bases). Germline CDR1 reads LNHDA; CDR2 reads SQIVND (reference sequence). The V end lost 8 bases, the J end lost 2 bases, and 10 bases lay between the germline ends. CDR3 length equals 13 residues. The DNA of the CDR3 is TGTGCCAGTGGTGGGACAACCTACAATGAGCAGTTCTTC. Translating it yields CASGGTTYNEQFF.

The chain uses TRBV7-8 and TRBJ2-7; D may be TRBD2 (5 bases). Looked up from germline, CDR1 is SGHVS and CDR2 is FQNEAQ. V lost 4 bases, J lost 6 bases, and 22 bases lay in between. The CDR3 has 16 residues. The CDR3 DNA is TGTGCCAGCAGCTCGCGCCCCCCTGAGAGTGAGGGCGAGCAGTACTTC. Translating gives CASSSRPPESEGEQYF.

The V call is TRBV24-1, the J call TRBJ1-1, with unresolved D. The germline V and J ends were trimmed by 5 bases and 0 bases, with 15 bases remaining between them. The CDR3 has 16 amino acids. The germline gives CDR1 KGHDR, CDR2 SFDVKD. CDR3 region: CATSAGQTGLNTEAFF. The CDR3 nucleotides are TGTGCCACCAGTGCGGGCCAGACGGGGTTGAACACTGAAGCTTTCTTT.

This clone occurred once. The CDR3 region is CAWKYGAPGELFF. In DNA, the CDR3 is TGTGCCTGGAAGTATGGAGCCCCCGGGGAGCTGTTTTTT. The chain is built from TRBV30 and TRBJ2-2, with D unclear. Germline V gene sequence: CDR1 GTSNPN, CDR2 SVGIG (reference sequence). The CDR3 is made up of 13 amino acids. The V gene lost 4 bases and the J gene lost 6 bases, with 12 bases spanning the gap.

The rearrangement uses TRBV5-1 and TRBJ1-4; weak D call: TRBD1 (5 bases). Germline assignment: CDR1 SGHRS and CDR2 YFSETQ. V was shortened by 0 bases and J by 3 bases, with 9 bases between the two germline ends. The CDR3 spans 15 residues. CDR3 bases: TGCGCCAGCAGCTTGGATGGGGCGGCTAATGAAAAACTGTTTTTT. Residues: CASSLDGAANEKLFF.

V usage is TRBV10-3 and J usage is TRBJ2-7; 9 nucleotides line up with TRBD1. CDR1 and CDR2 (germline): ENHRY, SYGVKD. CDR3 size: 14 residues. V lost 4 bases, J lost 5 bases, and 6 bases stayed unmatched. CDR3 in DNA: TGTGCCATCAGTGGGACAGGGGAGCGGGACGAGCAGTACTTC. Protein: CAISGTGERDEQYF.

This chain links TRBV3-1 (or the pseudogene TRBV3-2) with TRBJ2-7; D is uncertain. The CDR3 is 13 amino acids. CDR1 is LGHDT, CDR2 YNNKEL, per germline (reference sequence). V dropped 0 bases and J dropped 9 bases, with 12 bases sitting between them. The DNA of the CDR3 is TGTGCCAGCAGCCAAGAAGCCTCGGGTGGGCAGTACTTC. Encoded protein: CASSQEASGGQYF.

The CDR3 reads CASTQLAGGTKNIQYF. The CDR3 DNA is TGTGCCAGTACCCAACTAGCGGGAGGGACCAAAAACATTCAGTACTTC. This chain uses TRBV19 with TRBJ2-4; 13 nucleotides line up with TRBD2. The germline V gene encodes CDR1 LNHDA and CDR2 SQIVND (reference sequence). V gave up 7 bases and J gave up 2 bases; unmatched junction bases: 5. The CDR3 runs 16 residues.

The rearrangement joins TRBV6-2 or TRBV6-3 to TRBJ1-1, with D perhaps TRBD1 (6 bases). The CDR3 runs 13 residues. Germline V gene sequence: CDR1 MNHEY, CDR2 SVGEGT. Trimming removed 2 bases from V and 9 bases from J, with 13 bases in between. The CDR3 reads CASSYISGGQAFF. The DNA for the CDR3 is TGTGCCAGCAGTTACATTTCTGGGGGCCAAGCTTTCTTT.